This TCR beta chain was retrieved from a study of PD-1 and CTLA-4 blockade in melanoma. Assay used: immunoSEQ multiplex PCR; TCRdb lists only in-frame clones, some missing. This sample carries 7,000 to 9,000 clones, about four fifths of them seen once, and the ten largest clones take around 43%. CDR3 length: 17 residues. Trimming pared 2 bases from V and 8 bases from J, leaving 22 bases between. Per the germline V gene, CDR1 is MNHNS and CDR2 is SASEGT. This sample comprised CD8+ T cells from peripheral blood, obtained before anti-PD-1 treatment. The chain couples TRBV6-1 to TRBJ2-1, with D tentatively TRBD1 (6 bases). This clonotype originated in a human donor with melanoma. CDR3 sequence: CASSELWGTPLHDEQFF. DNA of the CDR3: TGTGCCAGCAGTGAACTTTGGGGGACACCTCTACATGATGAGCAGTTCTTC.